The clone carrying this TCR beta chain was observed many times. This entry is derived from a study of regulatory T cells in long-lasting Graves disease. Study as a whole: Patients met the persistent Graves' disease definition after over 5 years of antithyroid drugs with positive TSH receptor antibodies.

Through Arm-PCR of CDR3 regions and iRepertoire HTBI primers, TCR beta libraries were built. Per the original data handling: Spanning all samples, the identified segments comprised some 66 TRBV and around 13 TRBJ. TCRdb re-called the multiplex PCR reads through MiXCR, storing one row per CDR3 protein. None of the V and J calls come from the authors' own analysis; TCRdb made them. Among around 460,000 distinct CDR3 sequences listed, 20% to 25% were seen once. Germline V gene data show CDR1 as SEHNR and CDR2 as FQNEAQ (reference sequence). CDR3 length: 14 amino acids. V was clipped by 4 bases and J by 1 base, with 10 bases between them. Specified time point: persistent/refractory GD, antithyroid drugs over 5 years with positive TRAb. PBMC RNA was the source of the TCR library.

The chain has TRBV7-9 and TRBJ1-1, with no clear D. This material consisted of peripheral blood mononuclear cells (PBMCs), taken when the disease was refractory, from a patient treated with antithyroid drugs. The sequence came from a female donor with Graves disease. The CDR3 loop reads CASSSQLGNTEAFF. The CDR3 nucleotides read TGTGCCAGCAGCTCCCAGTTGGGGAACACTGAAGCTTTCTTT. The full variable domain, with the rest looked up from reference TRBV7-9 and TRBJ1-1, is DTGVSQNPRHKITKRGQNVTFRCDPISEHNRLYWYRQTLGQGPEFLTYFQNEAQLEKSRLLSDRFSAERPKGSFSTLEIQRTEQGDSAMYLCASSSQLGNTEAFFGQGTRLTVV.